The next 15 T cell receptor beta chains were all read from a single sample in a study of blood T cells in healthy people across ages. It was with a sample-barcoded 5' primer and a J-beta primer mix that a second PCR of roughly 7 to 12 cycles was run. Each CDR3 protein is one row after TCRdb ran MiXCR on the 5' RACE reads. The sample lists 1,300,000 or so distinct CDR3 sequences, around 55% seen once, with approximately 7% in the top ten. The sample consisted of blood. These receptors all come from a man between 18 and 29 years old in good health.

V is TRBV4-2 and J is TRBJ2-5; D unclear. Trimming left V 4 bases short and J 11 bases short, with 11 bases between. Germline CDR1 LGHNA, CDR2 YNFKEQ. The CDR3 covers 11 residues. The CDR3 DNA follows: TGTGCCAGCAGCCGAGACTTAGAGCAGTACTTC. Its protein product is CASSRDLEQYF.

The V call is TRBV4-3, the J call TRBJ2-5, with D tentatively TRBD2 (5 bases). Trimming shortened V by 1 base and J by 0 bases, and 12 bases separated the two germline ends. The CDR3 is 16 amino acids. The germline V gene has CDR1 LGHNA and CDR2 YSLEER. As DNA, the CDR3 is TGCGCCAGCAGCCAAGCAGCGGATCTAAACCAAGAGACCCAGTACTTC. Protein sequence: CASSQAADLNQETQYF.

V gene TRBV7-2 combines with J gene TRBJ2-5; the D is unclear. This CDR3 is 12 amino acids long. Between the trimmed V and J ends, which lost 0 bases and 7 bases, there was a span of 6 bases. The germline CDR1 and CDR2 sequences are SGHTA and FQGNSA. CDR3 amino acids: CASSLAVGTQYF. In DNA, the CDR3 is TGTGCCAGCAGCTTAGCAGTGGGGACCCAGTACTTC.

Only a few counts were recorded for this clonotype. The chain is built from TRBV7-9 and TRBJ1-6, with TRBD1 as a possible D gene (5 bases). The V gene lost 5 bases and the J gene lost 4 bases, with 15 bases spanning the gap. The length of the CDR3 is 16 residues. CDR1 and CDR2 (germline): SEHNR, FQNEAQ (reference sequence). CDR3 in DNA: TGTGCCAGCAGCAGTCAGGGCCTCCAATATAATTCACCCCTCCACTTT. Translated: CASSSQGLQYNSPLHF. Filled out from reference TRBV7-9 and TRBJ1-6, the complete variable domain reads DTGVSQNPRHKITKRGQNVTFRCDPISEHNRLYWYRQTLGQGPEFLTYFQNEAQLEKSRLLSDRFSAERPKGSFSTLEIQRTEQGDSAMYLCASSSQGLQYNSPLHFGNGTRLTVT.

This clonotype has more than one count but fewer than ten. The genes are TRBV6-1 and TRBJ2-2; D assignment may be TRBD1 or TRBD2 (5 bases each). CDR1 MNHNS and CDR2 SASEGT come from the germline V gene. V lost 4 bases and J 0 bases, leaving 12 bases between the germline ends. CDR3 length equals 16 residues. DNA of the CDR3: TGTGCCAGCAGTGGAGGGGATCCGACGAACACCGGGGAGCTGTTTTTT. It translates to CASSGGDPTNTGELFF.

The table lists this clonotype with a few counts. This rearrangement joins TRBV2 to TRBJ2-1, with a tentative D call TRBD2 (6 bases). CDR3 length: 14 amino acids. Germline loops: CDR1 SNHLY, CDR2 FYNNEI. The germline V and J ends were trimmed by 1 base and 6 bases, with 10 bases remaining between them. CDR3 loop: CASSEGLASNEQFF. In nucleotides, the CDR3 is TGTGCCAGCAGTGAAGGCCTAGCGAGCAATGAGCAGTTCTTC.

The rearrangement links TRBV20-1 to TRBJ1-2; TRBD1 is a possible D gene (6 bases). The germline V gene has CDR1 DFQATT and CDR2 SNEGSKA (reference sequence). The CDR3 consists of 12 residues. With 6 bases removed from V and 3 bases from J, the gap between germline ends came to 11 bases. The CDR3 loop reads CSAPQGYYGYTF. In DNA, the CDR3 is TGCAGTGCCCCCCAGGGGTACTATGGCTACACCTTC.

This clonotype was observed at least ten times. This chain joins TRBV27 and TRBJ2-7; D is perhaps TRBD2 (5 bases). The V end was cut by 3 bases, the J end by 7 bases, with 10 bases between. The CDR3 spans 12 residues. Germline V gene lookup returns CDR1 MNHEY and CDR2 SMNVEV (reference sequence). The CDR3 nucleotides read TGTGCCAGCAGTTTCGGGCCGGGGGAGCAGTACTTC. Translating gives CASSFGPGEQYF.

V gene TRBV7-9 combines with J gene TRBJ2-5, with TRBD2 as a possible D gene (5 bases). Germline V gene sequence: CDR1 SEHNR, CDR2 FQNEAQ (reference sequence). The V end was cut by 5 bases, the J end by 5 bases, with 24 bases between. This CDR3 is 17 amino acids long. CDR3 coding DNA: TGTGCCAGCAGCCCCCGAAGGATTTACCAACCGGGGGAGACCCAGTACTTC. It specifies CASSPRRIYQPGETQYF.

V is TRBV7-6 and J is TRBJ2-1, with D possibly being TRBD2 (5 bases). The germline V gene encodes CDR1 SGHVS and CDR2 FNYEAQ. The CDR3 has 15 amino acids. V lost 5 bases and J 3 bases, leaving 14 bases between the germline ends. Written as DNA, the CDR3 is TGTGCCAGCAGCCGAGGACTTACTGGCTACAATGAGCAGTTCTTC. It specifies CASSRGLTGYNEQFF.

The chain employs TRBV7-2 and TRBJ2-4; possibly TRBD1 or TRBD2 for D (5 bases each). Germline CDR1 is SGHTA and CDR2 is FQGNSA. V was shortened by 5 bases and J by 0 bases, with 14 bases between the two germline ends. The CDR3 totals 16 residues. The CDR3 nucleotides are TGTGCCAGCAGCCTGGCGAGGGGTCAAGCCAAAAACATTCAGTACTTC. Protein: CASSLARGQAKNIQYF.

Only a few counts were recorded for this clonotype. This chain connects TRBV20-1 to TRBJ2-5; TRBD1 or TRBD2 may be the D gene (5 bases each). The CDR3 sequence is 15 residues long. CDR1 is DFQATT, CDR2 SNEGSKA, per germline (reference sequence). V lost 4 bases, J lost 1 base, and 16 bases lay in between. CDR3 sequence (DNA): TGCAGTGCTAAGCGGCCGTGGGGGACCCAAGAGACCCAGTACTTC. Its protein is CSAKRPWGTQETQYF.

This clonotype was detected only once. The chain recombines TRBV7-9 with TRBJ1-4, with a tentative D call TRBD1 (5 bases). Trimming took 2 bases from V and 4 from J, leaving 11 bases between them. The CDR3 consists of 15 residues. Germline CDR1 is SEHNR and CDR2 is FQNEAQ (reference sequence). This CDR3 is CASSLSAGVNEKLFF. In DNA, the CDR3 is TGTGCCAGCAGCTTATCGGCGGGGGTTAATGAAAAACTGTTTTTT. Drawing the rest from reference TRBV7-9 and TRBJ1-4, the complete variable domain is DTGVSQNPRHKITKRGQNVTFRCDPISEHNRLYWYRQTLGQGPEFLTYFQNEAQLEKSRLLSDRFSAERPKGSFSTLEIQRTEQGDSAMYLCASSLSAGVNEKLFFGSGTQLSVL.

This chain links TRBV29-1 with TRBJ2-1; possible D gene TRBD1, 6 bases. V lost 4 bases, J lost 5 bases, and 15 bases lay in between. The CDR3 loop spans 14 amino acids. Germline loops: CDR1 SQVTM, CDR2 ANQGSEA. CDR3 sequence (DNA): TGCAGCGTTGGGAGTAGGGGGTCGAACAATGAGCAGTTCTTC. It yields the protein CSVGSRGSNNEQFF.

This chain uses TRBV11-2 with TRBJ2-5; no definite D call. V was trimmed by 1 base and J by 5 bases, leaving 11 bases between them. CDR1 is SGHAT and CDR2 is FQNNGV in the germline V gene. The CDR3 extends over 14 amino acids. DNA of the CDR3: TGTGCCAGCAGCTTAGTTTTCAGTCAGGAGACCCAGTACTTC. Its protein is CASSLVFSQETQYF.